Each of the 18 T cell receptor beta chains below was sequenced from the same sample in a study of shared clonotypes between healthy human individuals. The assay was immunoSEQ multiplex PCR, and TCRdb's table has in-frame clones only and misses some. This table holds about 2.3 million clones, more than 85% found once. The source material was naive CD4+ T cells from PBMCs. Indicated subset: CD45RA+ positively selected. The receptors shown here come from a man younger than 35 in good health. Some clones in this sample may be carry-over from other donors' samples.

This clone was found a few times. Additional DNA sequences in this sample encode the identical CDR3. This chain joins TRBV9 and TRBJ1-1; D unresolved. The V gene's germline CDR1 is SGDLS and CDR2 YYNGEE. V gave up 0 bases and J gave up 0 bases, with 3 bases separating them. This CDR3 contains 13 residues. CDR3 in amino acids: CASSVGMNTEAFF. The CDR3 nucleotides are TGTGCCAGCAGCGTAGGGATGAACACTGAAGCTTTCTTT.

The rearrangement uses TRBV11-2 and TRBJ1-4; D unresolved. The CDR3 is 15 residues long. Per the germline V gene, CDR1 is SGHAT and CDR2 is FQNNGV. V lost 1 base to trimming and J lost 6 bases, with 12 bases between them. The CDR3 is CASSLGIGFDEKLFF. The CDR3 coding sequence is TGTGCCAGCAGCTTAGGTATAGGGTTTGATGAAAAACTGTTTTTT.

This chain joins TRBV11-1 and TRBJ1-1; no reliable D call. The CDR3 runs 15 residues. CDR1 SGHAT and CDR2 FQDESV come from the germline V gene (reference sequence). V lost 2 bases and J lost 3, with 13 bases in between. In DNA, the CDR3 is TGTGCCAGCAGCTTAAGGGCAGTAAAATACACTGAAGCTTTCTTT. It translates to CASSLRAVKYTEAFF.

This chain connects TRBV2 to TRBJ2-1, with TRBD1 matching 8 bases. The CDR3 is 14 amino acids. V lost 6 bases, J lost 5 bases, and 6 bases stayed unmatched. Germline V gene sequence: CDR1 SNHLY, CDR2 FYNNEI. CDR3 amino acids: CASRDRADDNEQFF. The CDR3 DNA sequence: TGTGCCAGCAGGGACAGGGCAGATGACAATGAGCAGTTCTTC. Combining the CDR3 with reference TRBV2 and TRBJ2-1 gives the whole variable domain EPEVTQTPSHQVTQMGQEVILRCVPISNHLYFYWYRQILGQKVEFLVSFYNNEISEKSEIFDDQFSVERPDGSNFTLKIRSTKLEDSAMYFCASRDRADDNEQFFGPGTRLTVL.

CDR3 loop: CASSFWTGPTLEQFF. CDR3 DNA sequence: TGCGCCAGCAGCTTTTGGACAGGCCCGACTTTGGAGCAGTTCTTC. The chain couples TRBV5-1 to TRBJ2-1; 7 bases are shared with TRBD1. From germline, CDR1 is SGHRS and CDR2 YFSETQ. With V trimmed by 2 bases and J by 10 bases, 12 bases remained unmatched. This CDR3 is 15 amino acids long.

The chain uses TRBV6-1 and TRBJ1-1; possibly TRBD1 for D (6 bases). The germline gives CDR1 MNHNS, CDR2 SASEGT. The length of the CDR3 is 13 residues. V lost 7 bases and J lost 1, with 10 bases in between. In nucleotides, the CDR3 is TGTGCCAGCACCTCGGACAGGAACACTGAAGCTTTCTTT. This gives the protein CASTSDRNTEAFF.

This chain links TRBV19 with TRBJ2-1, with D unclear. V lost 2 bases and J lost 9, with 11 bases in between. CDR1 LNHDA and CDR2 SQIVND come from the germline V gene (reference sequence). The CDR3 extends over 13 amino acids. The CDR3 DNA reads as TGTGCCAGTAGTATACTTGGCGGAAGTGAGCAGTTCTTC. Encoded protein: CASSILGGSEQFF.

Of note for this clone: Other DNA sequences from this sample encode an identical CDR3 as well. The rearrangement links TRBV7-3 to TRBJ2-1; 14 nucleotides match TRBD2. CDR1 SGHTA and CDR2 FQGTGA come from the germline V gene. The V segment lost 4 bases and the J segment 8 bases; nucleotides outside the gene matches: 4. This CDR3 has 15 amino acids. This CDR3 is CASSSGTSGSDEQFF. The CDR3 bases are TGTGCCAGCAGCTCTGGGACTAGCGGGAGCGATGAGCAGTTCTTC.

The chain employs TRBV29-1 and TRBJ1-4; D might be TRBD1 (5 bases). The CDR3 totals 13 residues. CDR1 and CDR2 from the germline V gene are SQVTM and ANQGSEA. V lost 6 bases, J lost 5 bases, and 13 bases lay in between. The CDR3 spells CSVRGQPNEKLFF. CDR3 nucleotides: TGCAGCGTGAGGGGCCAGCCAAATGAAAAACTGTTTTTT.

The chain carries TRBV5-4 and TRBJ2-7; D gene uncertain. The germline gives CDR1 SGHNT, CDR2 YYREEE (reference sequence). This CDR3 has 15 amino acids. Trimming left V 4 bases short and J 6 bases short, with 20 bases between. CDR3 DNA: TGTGCCAGCAGCCCCCAGTCCGGGCCCACGGGCGAGCAGTACTTC. This gives the protein CASSPQSGPTGEQYF.

CDR3 DNA sequence: TGTGCCAGCATCCAGGACAGGGGGCACTACGAGCAGTACTTC. Its translation: CASIQDRGHYEQYF. The chain has TRBV7-9 and TRBJ2-7; 11 bases map to TRBD1. The CDR3 is 14 residues long. The V gene end was trimmed by 7 bases and the J gene end by 3 bases; junction bases not matched to a gene: 5. Germline CDR1 SEHNR, CDR2 FQNEAQ (reference sequence).

Here the CDR3 reads CASSDADRSVYEQYF. In DNA, the CDR3 is TGTGCCAGCAGTGATGCGGACAGGTCTGTCTACGAGCAGTACTTC. V gene TRBV6-1 combines with J gene TRBJ2-7; 7 bases align to TRBD1. The V gene end was trimmed by 3 bases and the J gene end by 3 bases; junction bases not matched to a gene: 8. Germline V gene lookup returns CDR1 MNHNS and CDR2 SASEGT. The CDR3 is 15 residues long.

This rearrangement joins TRBV5-1 to TRBJ2-7, with 7 bases identical to TRBD2. The CDR3 covers 17 residues. CDR1 SGHRS and CDR2 YFSETQ come from the germline V gene. Trimming took 0 bases from V and 6 from J; bases not matched to a gene: 15. The CDR3 loop reads CASSLVRLGGLAGEQYF. The CDR3 coding sequence is TGCGCCAGCAGCTTGGTTCGACTGGGGGGGTTAGCTGGCGAGCAGTACTTC.

CDR3 sequence (DNA): TGTGCCAGCAGTATAGCCTACAGGGGCACTGAAGCTTTCTTT. Translation gives CASSIAYRGTEAFF. The V gene is TRBV6-5, the J gene TRBJ1-1; TRBD1 agrees at 7 bases. V lost 5 bases to trimming and J lost 4 bases; unmatched junction nucleotides: 7. CDR3 length equals 14 residues. CDR1 and CDR2 (germline): MNHEY, SVGAGI.

The V and J genes are TRBV6-1 and TRBJ1-2; 7 bases align to TRBD1. V shed 2 bases and J 6 bases; nucleotides not matched to a gene: 12. CDR1 and CDR2 from the germline V gene are MNHNS and SASEGT. The CDR3 extends over 16 amino acids. The CDR3 loop reads CASSEQHRGRVHGYTF. Here the CDR3 DNA reads TGTGCCAGCAGTGAACAACACAGGGGCAGGGTACATGGCTACACCTTC.

The rearrangement joins TRBV4-1 to TRBJ1-2; D is unclear. CDR1 MGHRA and CDR2 YSYEKL come from the germline V gene. V lost 6 bases, J lost 3 bases, and 14 bases lay in between. This CDR3 has 14 amino acids. In DNA form, the CDR3 reads TGCGCCAGCAGTCCCCCCCCGGGCTACTATGGCTACACCTTC. Residues: CASSPPPGYYGYTF.

This chain uses TRBV7-3 with TRBJ1-2, with 8 bases that match TRBD1. There are 15 residues in the CDR3. With V trimmed by 8 bases and J by 2 bases, 10 bases remained unmatched. Germline CDR1 and CDR2: SGHTA and FQGTGA. Here the CDR3 reads CASSPQGVSNYGYTF. The DNA of the CDR3 is TGTGCCAGCTCCCCACAGGGGGTTTCCAACTATGGCTACACCTTC.

The V gene is TRBV28, the J gene TRBJ1-4; 8 bases line up with TRBD1. The J segment lost 7 bases and the V segment lost 7 bases, leaving 8 bases of the junction unmatched. This CDR3 comprises 14 residues. From germline, CDR1 is MDHEN and CDR2 SYDVKM. The CDR3: CASTQTGDPEKLFF. Here the CDR3 DNA reads TGTGCCAGCACCCAGACAGGGGATCCTGAAAAACTGTTTTTT.